This TCR beta chain is drawn from a study of T cell repertoires in cytomegalovirus infection. Whole-study context: In the study, CMV epitopes included recently identified HLA-C-restricted and well-studied HLA-B-restricted ones. The public TCR beta signatures pointed to both CMV infection and matching HLA type. Overall study findings and caveats: Clonotype analysis showed dominance of the ex vivo response by HLA-C-restricted CMV-specific TCR beta clonotypes. Pooled public TCR beta family frequency picked out CMV carriers with the relevant HLA.

There are 13 residues in the CDR3. Germline lookup yields CDR1 MGHRA and CDR2 YSYEKL. J gave up 7 bases and V 7 bases, and 6 bases lay outside the gene matches. Concerning this clonotype itself: Its antigen is unknown.

TCRdb passed the reads through MiXCR, listing each CDR3 protein once. The profile covers fewer than 950,000 distinct CDR3 sequences, with approximately 32% appearing a single time and around 12% taken by the ten largest. The TCR originated in a human donor in good health (CMV status not recorded). Some clones in this sample may be carry-over from other donors' samples. V and J are TRBV4-1 and TRBJ2-2; 7 nucleotides agree with TRBD1. Sequenced here: cultured CD8+ T cells from PBMCs, sampled from culture after CMV antigen stimulation. The DNA for the CDR3 is TGCGCCAGCACCTCGACAGGGAACGGGGAGCTGTTTTTT. It encodes CASTSTGNGELFF.